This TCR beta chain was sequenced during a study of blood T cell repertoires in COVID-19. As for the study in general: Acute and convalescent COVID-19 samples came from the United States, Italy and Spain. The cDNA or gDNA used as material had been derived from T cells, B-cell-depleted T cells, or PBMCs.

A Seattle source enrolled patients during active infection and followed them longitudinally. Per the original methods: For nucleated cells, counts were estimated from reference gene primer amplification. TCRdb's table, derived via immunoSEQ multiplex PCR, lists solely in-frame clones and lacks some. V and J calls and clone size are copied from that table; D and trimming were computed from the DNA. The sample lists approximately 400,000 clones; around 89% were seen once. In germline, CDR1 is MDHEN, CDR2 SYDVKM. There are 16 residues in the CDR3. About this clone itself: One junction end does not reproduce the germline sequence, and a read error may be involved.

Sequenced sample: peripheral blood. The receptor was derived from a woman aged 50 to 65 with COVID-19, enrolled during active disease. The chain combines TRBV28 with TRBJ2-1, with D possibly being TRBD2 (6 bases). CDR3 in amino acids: CASTEWRAGNYNEQFF. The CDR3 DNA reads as TGTGCCAGCACCGAATGGAGGGCAGGCAACTACAATGAACAGTTCTTC.